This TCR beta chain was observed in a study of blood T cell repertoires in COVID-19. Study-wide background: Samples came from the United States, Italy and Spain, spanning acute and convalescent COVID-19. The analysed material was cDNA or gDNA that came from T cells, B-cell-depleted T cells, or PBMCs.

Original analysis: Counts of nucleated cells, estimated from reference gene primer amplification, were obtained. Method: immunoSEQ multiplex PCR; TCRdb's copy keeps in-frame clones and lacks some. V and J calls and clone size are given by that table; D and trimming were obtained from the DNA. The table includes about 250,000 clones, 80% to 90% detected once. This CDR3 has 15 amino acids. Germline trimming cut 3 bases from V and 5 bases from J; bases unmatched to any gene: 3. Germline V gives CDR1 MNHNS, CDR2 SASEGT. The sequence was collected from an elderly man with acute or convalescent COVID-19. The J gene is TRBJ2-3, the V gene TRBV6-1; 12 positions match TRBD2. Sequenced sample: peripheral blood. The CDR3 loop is CASSDGTSGRDTQYF. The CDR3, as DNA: TGTGCCAGCAGTGACGGGACTAGCGGGCGAGATACGCAGTATTTT.